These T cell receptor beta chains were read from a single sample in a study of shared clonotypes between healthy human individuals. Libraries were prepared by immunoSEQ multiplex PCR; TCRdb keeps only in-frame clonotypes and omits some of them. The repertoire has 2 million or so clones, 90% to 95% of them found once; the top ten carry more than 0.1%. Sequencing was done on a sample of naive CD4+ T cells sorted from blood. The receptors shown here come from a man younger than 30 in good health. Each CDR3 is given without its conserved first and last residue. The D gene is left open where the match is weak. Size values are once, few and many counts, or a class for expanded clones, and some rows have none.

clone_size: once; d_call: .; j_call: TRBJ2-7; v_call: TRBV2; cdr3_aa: AVRGLTGKTYEQY
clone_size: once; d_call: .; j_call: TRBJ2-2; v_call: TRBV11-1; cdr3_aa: ASSSRGTGELF
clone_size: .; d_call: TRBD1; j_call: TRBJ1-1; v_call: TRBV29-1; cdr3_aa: SVEGAGGTEAF
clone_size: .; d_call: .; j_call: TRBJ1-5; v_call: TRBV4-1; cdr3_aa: ASSLIQGPNQPQH
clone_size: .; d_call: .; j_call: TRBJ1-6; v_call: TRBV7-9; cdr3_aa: ASSLEGIYSPLH
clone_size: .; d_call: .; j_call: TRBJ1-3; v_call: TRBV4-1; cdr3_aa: ASSQPFGSGNTIY
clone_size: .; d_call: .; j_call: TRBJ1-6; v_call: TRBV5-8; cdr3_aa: ASSLSGVISSPLH
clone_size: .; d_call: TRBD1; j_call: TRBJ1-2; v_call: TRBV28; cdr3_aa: ASSFLTGGDYGYT
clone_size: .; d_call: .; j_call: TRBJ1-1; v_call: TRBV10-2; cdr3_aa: ANPPDSPNTEAF
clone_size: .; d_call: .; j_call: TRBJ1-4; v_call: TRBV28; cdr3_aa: ASSLAGVQEKLF
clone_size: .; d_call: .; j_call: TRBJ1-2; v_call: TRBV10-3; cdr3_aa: AISETNQGSNYGYT
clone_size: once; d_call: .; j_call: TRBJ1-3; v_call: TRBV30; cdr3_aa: AWSASGGGNTIY
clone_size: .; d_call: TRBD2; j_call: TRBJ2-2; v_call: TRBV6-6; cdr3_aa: ASSRAPSGTTGELF
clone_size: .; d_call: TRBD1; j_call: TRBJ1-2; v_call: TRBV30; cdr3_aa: AWSTGGPVHGYT
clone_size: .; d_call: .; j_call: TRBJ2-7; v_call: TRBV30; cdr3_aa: AWSVGGKIYEQY
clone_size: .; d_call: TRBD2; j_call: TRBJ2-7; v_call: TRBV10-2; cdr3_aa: ASAASGGSYEQY
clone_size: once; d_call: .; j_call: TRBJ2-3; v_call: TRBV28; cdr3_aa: ASSLTRSSTDTQY
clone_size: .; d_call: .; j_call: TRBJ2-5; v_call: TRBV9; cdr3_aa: ASSVTGGSTQY
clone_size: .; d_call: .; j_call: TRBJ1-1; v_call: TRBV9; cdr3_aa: ASSVGGTFNTEAF
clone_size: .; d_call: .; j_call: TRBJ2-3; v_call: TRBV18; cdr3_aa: ASSPPTRDGTDTQY
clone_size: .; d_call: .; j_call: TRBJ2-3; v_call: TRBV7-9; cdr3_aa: ASSDGFTDTQY
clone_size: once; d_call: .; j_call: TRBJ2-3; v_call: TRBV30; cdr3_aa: AWNPGADTQY
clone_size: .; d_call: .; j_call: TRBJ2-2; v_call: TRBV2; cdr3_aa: AGRGANTGELF
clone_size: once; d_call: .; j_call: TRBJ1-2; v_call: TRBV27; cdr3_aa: ASSSGRDRPGYT
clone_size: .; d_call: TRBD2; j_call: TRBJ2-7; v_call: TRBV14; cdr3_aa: ASSGTSFPYEQY
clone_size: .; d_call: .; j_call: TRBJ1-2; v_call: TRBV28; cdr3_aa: ASSPRGRGGIYGYT
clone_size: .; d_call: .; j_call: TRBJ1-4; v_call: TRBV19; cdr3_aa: ASTNGKQGLVEKLF
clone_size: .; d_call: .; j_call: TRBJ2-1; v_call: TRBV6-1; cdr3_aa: ASSGSWLAIDEQF
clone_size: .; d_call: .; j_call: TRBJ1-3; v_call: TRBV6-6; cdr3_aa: ASTQRLRDTIY
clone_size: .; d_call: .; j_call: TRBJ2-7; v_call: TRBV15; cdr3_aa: ATSREAGGSYEQY
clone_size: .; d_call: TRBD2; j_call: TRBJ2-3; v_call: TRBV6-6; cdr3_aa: ASSWTSGETDTQY
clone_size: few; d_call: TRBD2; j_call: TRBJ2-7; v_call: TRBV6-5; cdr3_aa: ASSYRTSGSYEQY
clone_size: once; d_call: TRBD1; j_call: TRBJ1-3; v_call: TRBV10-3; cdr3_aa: AIRRTGTGNTIY
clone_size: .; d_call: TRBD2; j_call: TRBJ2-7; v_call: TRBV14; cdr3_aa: ASSRATSGRGEQY
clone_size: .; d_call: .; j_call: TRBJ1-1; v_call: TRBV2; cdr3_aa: ASRFGETPGNTEAF
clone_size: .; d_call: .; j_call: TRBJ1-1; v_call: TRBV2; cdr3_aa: ATLETRGSTEAF
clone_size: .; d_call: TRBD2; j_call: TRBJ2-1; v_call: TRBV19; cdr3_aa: ASSKSSGARDSYNEQF